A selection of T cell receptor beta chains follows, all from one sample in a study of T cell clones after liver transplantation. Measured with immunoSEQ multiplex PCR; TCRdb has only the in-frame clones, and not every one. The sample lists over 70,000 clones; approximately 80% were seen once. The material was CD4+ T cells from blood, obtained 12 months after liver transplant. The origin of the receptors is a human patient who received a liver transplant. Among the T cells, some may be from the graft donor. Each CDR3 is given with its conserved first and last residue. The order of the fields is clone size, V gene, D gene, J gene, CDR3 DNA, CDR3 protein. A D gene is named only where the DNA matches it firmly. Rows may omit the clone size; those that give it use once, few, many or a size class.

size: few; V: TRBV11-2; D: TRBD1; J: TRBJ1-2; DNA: TGTGCCAGCAGCCTAAACAGGGGGCGCGATGGCTACACCTTC; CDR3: CASSLNRGRDGYTF
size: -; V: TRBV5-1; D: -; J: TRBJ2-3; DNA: TGCGCCAGCAGCCCCTCGCCGGGAACAGATACGCAGTATTTT; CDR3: CASSPSPGTDTQYF
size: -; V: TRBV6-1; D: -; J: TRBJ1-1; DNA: TGTGCCAGCAGGGGGGGACTCGACACTGAAGCTTTCTTT; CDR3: CASRGGLDTEAFF
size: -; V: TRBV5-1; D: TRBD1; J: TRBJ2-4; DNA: TGCGCCAGCAGCCCTTCCGGACAGGGGCAAAACATTCAGTACTTC; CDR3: CASSPSGQGQNIQYF
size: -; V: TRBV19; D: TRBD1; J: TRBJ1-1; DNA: TGTGCCAGTAGTCCTAGACAGGGGAGGGTGAACACTGAAGCTTTCTTT; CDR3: CASSPRQGRVNTEAFF
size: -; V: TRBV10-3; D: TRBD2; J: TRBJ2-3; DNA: TGTGCCATCAGTGAGCTTAGCGGGAGGACAGATACGCAGTATTTT; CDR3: CAISELSGRTDTQYF
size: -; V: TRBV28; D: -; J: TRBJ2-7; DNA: TGTGCCAGCAGTTGGGGGAGGGGGTTTTCCTACGAGCAGTACTTC; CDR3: CASSWGRGFSYEQYF
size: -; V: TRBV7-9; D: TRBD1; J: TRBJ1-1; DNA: TGTGCCAGCAGCTTAGGACAGGGGAGCACTGAAGCTTTCTTT; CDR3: CASSLGQGSTEAFF
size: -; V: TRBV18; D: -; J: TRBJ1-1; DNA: TGTGCCAGCTCACCAGATTTAGGCGGCACTGAAGCTTTCTTT; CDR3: CASSPDLGGTEAFF
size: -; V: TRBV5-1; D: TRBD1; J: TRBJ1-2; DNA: TGCGCCAGCAGCTTGACATGGACAGGGGGAAACTATGGCTACACCTTC; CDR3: CASSLTWTGGNYGYTF
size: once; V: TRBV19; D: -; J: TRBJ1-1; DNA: TGTGCCAGTAGTATGGATGGGACTGAAGCTTTCTTT; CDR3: CASSMDGTEAFF
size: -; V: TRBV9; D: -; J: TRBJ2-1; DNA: TGTGCCAGCAGCGTAGGGGCCATCCCGACCTACAATGAGCAGTTCTTC; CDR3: CASSVGAIPTYNEQFF
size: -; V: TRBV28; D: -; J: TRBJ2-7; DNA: TGTGCCACCGGGGCCCGGAACGGAGCCTACGAGCAGTACTTC; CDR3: CATGARNGAYEQYF
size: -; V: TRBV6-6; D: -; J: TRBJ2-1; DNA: TGTGCCAGCAGGGTCCTAGGGCAGTACAATGAGCAGTTCTTC; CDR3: CASRVLGQYNEQFF
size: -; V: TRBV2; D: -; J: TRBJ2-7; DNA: TGTGCCAGCAGTGGTCGTGATGCCTCCTACGAGCAGTACTTC; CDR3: CASSGRDASYEQYF
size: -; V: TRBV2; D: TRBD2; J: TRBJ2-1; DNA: TGTGCCAGCAAGACTAGCGGGAGAAGGTCGGGTGTAAATGAGCAGTTCTTC; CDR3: CASKTSGRRSGVNEQFF
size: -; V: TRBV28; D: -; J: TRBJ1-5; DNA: TGTGCCAGCAGCCTTGGGGGAGGCAATCAGCCCCAGCATTTT; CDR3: CASSLGGGNQPQHF
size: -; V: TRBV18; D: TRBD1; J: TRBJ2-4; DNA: TGTGCCAGCTCACCAAGACAGGGGGCGCAGGCCAAAAACATTCAGTACTTC; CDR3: CASSPRQGAQAKNIQYF
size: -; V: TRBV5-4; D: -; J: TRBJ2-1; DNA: TGTGCCACCCTTCCTAGGGGGGGCGCAGTCTACAATGAGCAGTTCTTC; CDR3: CATLPRGGAVYNEQFF
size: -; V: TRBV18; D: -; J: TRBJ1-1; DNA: TGTGCCAGCTCACCCGAGACAGTCCTCGGCACTGAAGCTTTCTTT; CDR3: CASSPETVLGTEAFF
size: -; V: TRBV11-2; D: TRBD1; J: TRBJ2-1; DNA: TGTGCCAGCAGCTTTCACAGGGGCTCCTACAATGAGCAGTTCTTC; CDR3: CASSFHRGSYNEQFF
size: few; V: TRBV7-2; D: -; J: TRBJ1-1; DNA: TGTGCCAGCAGCTTAGCAGGGCCATGGGCTTTCTTT; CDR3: CASSLAGPWAFF
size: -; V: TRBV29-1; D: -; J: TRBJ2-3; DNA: TGCAGCGTTTGGATACCGGGTAGGGGGAGCACAGATACGCAGTATTTT; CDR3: CSVWIPGRGSTDTQYF
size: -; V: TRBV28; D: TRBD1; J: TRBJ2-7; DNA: TGTGCCAGCAGTTATACCGGGACAGGGATCGACGAGCAGTACTTC; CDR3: CASSYTGTGIDEQYF
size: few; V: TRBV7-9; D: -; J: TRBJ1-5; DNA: TGTGCCAGCAGCGACAGTGACGGCAATCAGCCCCAGCATTTT; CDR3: CASSDSDGNQPQHF
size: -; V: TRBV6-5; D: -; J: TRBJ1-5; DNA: TGTGCCAGCAGACCTGACAGGTCCAATCAGCCCCAGCATTTT; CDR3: CASRPDRSNQPQHF
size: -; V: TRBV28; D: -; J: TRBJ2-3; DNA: TGTGCCAGCAGTACAAACAGACTACCCACAGATACGCAGTATTTT; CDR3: CASSTNRLPTDTQYF
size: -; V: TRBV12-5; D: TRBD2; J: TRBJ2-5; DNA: TGTGCTAGTGCCATCGGGGGGACCCAAGAGACCCAGTACTTC; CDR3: CASAIGGTQETQYF
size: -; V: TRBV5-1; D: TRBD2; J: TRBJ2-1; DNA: TGCGCCAGCAGCGCGGGACTAGCGGGAGTTAACTACAATGAGCAGTTCTTC; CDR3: CASSAGLAGVNYNEQFF
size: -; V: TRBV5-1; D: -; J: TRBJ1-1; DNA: TGCGCCAGCAGCTCTCGGGGGGGTGAAGCTTTCTTT; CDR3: CASSSRGGEAFF
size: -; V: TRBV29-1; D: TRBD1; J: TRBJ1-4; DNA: TGCAGCGCGACAGGGGGCGAGGAAAAACTGTTTTTT; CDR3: CSATGGEEKLFF
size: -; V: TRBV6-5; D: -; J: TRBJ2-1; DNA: TGTGCCAGCAGTACGGACCATAGCTCCTACAATGAGCAGTTCTTC; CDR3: CASSTDHSSYNEQFF
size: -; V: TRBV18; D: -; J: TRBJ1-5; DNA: TGTGCCAGCTCACTACAAAATAGCAATCAGCCCCAGCATTTT; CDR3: CASSLQNSNQPQHF
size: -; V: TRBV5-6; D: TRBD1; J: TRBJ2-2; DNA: TGTGCCAGCAGCTGGGGGCGACAGGGCTCGAACACCGGGGAGCTGTTTTTT; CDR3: CASSWGRQGSNTGELFF
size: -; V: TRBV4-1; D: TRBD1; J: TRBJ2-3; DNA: TGCGCCAGCAGCCAGTCAGCCGGGACAGAAACAGATACGCAGTATTTT; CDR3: CASSQSAGTETDTQYF
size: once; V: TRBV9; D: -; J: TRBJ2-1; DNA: TGTGCCAGCAGCTCTCTAAATGAGCAGTTCTTC; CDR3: CASSSLNEQFF
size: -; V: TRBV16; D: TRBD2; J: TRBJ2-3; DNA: TGTGCCAGCAGCCAGGGCGGACTAGCGGGAGTCGCAGATACGCAGTATTTT; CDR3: CASSQGGLAGVADTQYF
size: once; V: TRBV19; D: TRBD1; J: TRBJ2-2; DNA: TGTGCCAGTAGTACGCGACAGGGCATTTTCGCCGGGGAGCTGTTTTTT; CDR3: CASSTRQGIFAGELFF
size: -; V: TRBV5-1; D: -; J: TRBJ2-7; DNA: TGCGCCAGCAGCTTTGGGGACTCCTACGAGCAGTACTTC; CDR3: CASSFGDSYEQYF
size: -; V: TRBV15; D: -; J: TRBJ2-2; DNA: TGTGCCACCAGCAGTATGCTTGGGGGGCGGGAGCTGTTTTTT; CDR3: CATSSMLGGRELFF
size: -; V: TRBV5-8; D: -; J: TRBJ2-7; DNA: TGTGCCAGCAGCTACCTATCCGGATACGAGCAGTACTTC; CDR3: CASSYLSGYEQYF
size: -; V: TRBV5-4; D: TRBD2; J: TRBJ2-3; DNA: TGTGCCAGCAGCTCCACTAGCGGGAGTACAGATACGCAGTATTTT; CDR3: CASSSTSGSTDTQYF
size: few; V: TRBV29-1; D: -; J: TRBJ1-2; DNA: TGCAGCGTTGAGATCTACCCCTATGGCTACACCTTC; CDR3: CSVEIYPYGYTF
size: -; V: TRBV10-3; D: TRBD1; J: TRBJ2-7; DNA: TGTGCCATCAGTGAGCCGGGACAGGGGGCGCGGGGCTACGAGCAGTACTTC; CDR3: CAISEPGQGARGYEQYF
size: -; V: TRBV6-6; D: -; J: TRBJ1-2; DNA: TGTGCCAGCAGTTACAAACCGACAGGCCCAAACTATGGCTACACCTTC; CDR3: CASSYKPTGPNYGYTF